This T cell receptor beta chain comes out of a study of T cells in Graves' hyperthyroidism and ophthalmopathy. It was RNA transcripts that yielded the amplified TCR beta CDR3 regions. Primed by the HTBI set, a first-round RT-PCR was run on the TCR CDR3. From the multiplex PCR reads, TCRdb called clonotypes with MiXCR, one entry per CDR3 protein. The sample yields hundreds of thousands of distinct CDR3 sequences, less than 20% seen once. The CDR3 loop spans 18 amino acids. V was pared by 0 bases and J by 2 bases, with 9 bases of the junction left unmatched. Germline V lookup: CDR1 LGHNT, CDR2 FRNRAP. This clonotype was seen repeatedly, ten times or more.

The source of this sequence is a young woman with Graves' ophthalmopathy. Sample: blood. The chain combines TRBV12-5 with TRBJ2-1, with 8 nucleotides matching TRBD2. Here the CDR3 DNA reads TGTGCTAGTGGTTTGGTACCAAGCGGGAGTCTTCCCTACAATGAGCAGTTCTTC. Protein sequence: CASGLVPSGSLPYNEQFF. Looking up the rest from reference TRBV12-5 and TRBJ2-1 gives the full variable domain: DARVTQTPRHKVTEMGQEVTMRCQPILGHNTVFWYRQTMMQGLELLAYFRNRAPLDDSGMPKDRFSAEMPDATLATLKIQPSEPRDSAVYFCASGLVPSGSLPYNEQFFGPGTRLTVL.